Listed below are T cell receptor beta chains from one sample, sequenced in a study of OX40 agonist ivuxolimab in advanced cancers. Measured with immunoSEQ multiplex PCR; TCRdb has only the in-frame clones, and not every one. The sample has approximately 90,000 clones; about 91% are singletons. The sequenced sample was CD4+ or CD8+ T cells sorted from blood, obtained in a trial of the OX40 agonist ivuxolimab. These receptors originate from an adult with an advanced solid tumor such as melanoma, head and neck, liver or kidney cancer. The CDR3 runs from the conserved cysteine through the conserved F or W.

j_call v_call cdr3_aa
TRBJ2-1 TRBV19 CASSIYGEQFF
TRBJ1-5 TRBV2 CASTLQGGGQPQHF
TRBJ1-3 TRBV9 CASSVGSSGNTIYF
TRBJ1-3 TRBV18 CASSRQMIPGGFGNTIYF
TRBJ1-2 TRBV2 CASRRYGYTF
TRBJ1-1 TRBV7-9 CASSFHTGKAEAFF
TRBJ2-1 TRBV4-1 CASSRRTSGEPGDYEQFF
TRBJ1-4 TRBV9 CASSPRTATNEKLFF
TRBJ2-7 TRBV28 CASSSTRYEQYF
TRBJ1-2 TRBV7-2 CASLQVLGYGYTF
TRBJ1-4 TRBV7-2 CASSSSPVTTNEKLFF
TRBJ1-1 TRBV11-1 CASSLSGMNTEAFF
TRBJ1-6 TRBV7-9 CASSLGRGASPLHF
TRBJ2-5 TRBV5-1 CASSLGNYQETQYF
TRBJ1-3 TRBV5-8 CASSTQGSSGNTIYF
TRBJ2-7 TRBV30 CAWSVLRQNEQYF
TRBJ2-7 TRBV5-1 CASSIRQGSRSYEQYF
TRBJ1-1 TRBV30 CACGSYYVNTEAFF
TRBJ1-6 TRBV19 CASSIGRTNNSPLHF
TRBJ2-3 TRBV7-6 CASSFATDTQYF
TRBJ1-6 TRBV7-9 CASSFTWGTDRGSPLHF
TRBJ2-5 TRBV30 CAWQRGRQETQYF
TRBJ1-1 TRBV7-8 CASTPGGMNTEAFF
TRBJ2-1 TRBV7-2 CASSGTRVDNEQFF
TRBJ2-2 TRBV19 CASSRHASTNTGELFF
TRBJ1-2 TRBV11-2 CASSPRAGNYGYTF
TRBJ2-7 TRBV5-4 CASSLGRMGYEQYF
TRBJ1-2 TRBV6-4 CASSVRSGSGYTF